The clone carrying this T cell receptor (beta chain) was observed a few times. Its antigen is undetermined. The germline V gene encodes CDR1 LNHDA and CDR2 SQIVND (reference sequence). V lost 6 bases, J lost 5 bases, and 11 bases stayed unmatched. This CDR3 region has 15 residues. Expressed TCRB transcripts were sequenced after all isolated RNA was converted to cDNA. It was found that naive, central memory and regulatory T cell samples averaged around 3.8 million reads. Profiling relied on immunoSEQ multiplex PCR, and the TCRdb table lists in-frame clones only, not all of them. The sample carries 630,000 or so clones, over 12% recorded once. This sample is drawn from a study of beta chain features in type 1 diabetes. Study overall: Examination of sorted cells across all samples involved about 100,000,000 cells. Study results and limitations: A cDNA-based sequencing approach could over-represent cells with high TCR expression. In comparison with healthy donors, patients had naive, central memory and Treg TCRB repertoires that appeared more similar. All four CD4+ subsets from Type 1 diabetes patients carried moderately but significantly shorter TCRB CDR3s.

The clonotype comes from a man aged 18 to 30 with type 1 diabetes. The rearrangement joins TRBV19 to TRBJ2-5; 8 positions agree with TRBD1. The specimen was naive CD4+ T cells from blood. In DNA form, the CDR3 reads TGTGCCAGTAGCATTCGACAGGGGTTTATGGAGACCCAGTACTTC. Amino acid sequence: CASSIRQGFMETQYF.